This T cell receptor (beta chain) derives from a study of blood T cells in healthy people across ages. General study findings and limits: Among long-lived donors, naive CD4+ cells were more numerous and diversity higher than in aged donors.

Combining a sample-barcoded 5' primer with a J-beta primer mix, a second PCR ran for roughly 7 to 12 cycles. TCRdb reanalysed the 5' RACE reads using MiXCR and keeps one entry per CDR3 protein. The sample includes roughly 790,000 distinct CDR3 sequences, roughly 45% of them seen just once. On this clonotype: The antigen is undetermined.

Trimming stripped 1 base from V and 3 bases from J, with 16 bases between. Germline CDR1 is SGHVS and CDR2 is FNYEAQ. The CDR3 has 18 amino acids. Healthy Caucasians from Russia aged 6 to 90 served as donors. The authors drew ten milliliters of peripheral blood from each donor. Isolation recovered at least 7 million PBMCs from every sample. Sequences were obtained from blood. V and J are TRBV7-6 and TRBJ1-6; a possible D gene is TRBD1 (6 bases). This clonotype was sampled from a woman aged 55-69 years in good health. The CDR3: CASSLEGGEVRYNSPLHF. The CDR3 DNA reads as TGTGCCAGCAGCTTAGAGGGGGGGGAGGTCCGCTATAATTCACCCCTCCACTTT. Full variable domain (rest looked up from reference TRBV7-6 and TRBJ1-6): GAGVSQSPRYKVTKRGQDVALRCDPISGHVSLYWYRQALGQGPEFLTYFNYEAQQDKSGLPNDRFSAERPEGSISTLTIQRTEQRDSAMYRCASSLEGGEVRYNSPLHFGNGTRLTVT.